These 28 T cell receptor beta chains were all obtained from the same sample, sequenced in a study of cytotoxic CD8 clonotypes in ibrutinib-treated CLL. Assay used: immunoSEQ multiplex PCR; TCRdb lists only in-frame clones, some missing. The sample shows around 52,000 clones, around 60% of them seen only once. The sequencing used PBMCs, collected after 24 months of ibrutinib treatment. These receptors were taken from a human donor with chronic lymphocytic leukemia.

CDR3 in amino acids: CASRGQLYGYTF. The CDR3 region has the DNA TGTGCCAGCAGGGGACAGCTTTATGGCTACACCTTC. V usage is TRBV6-5 and J usage is TRBJ1-2, with 7 bases fitting TRBD1. The CDR3 is made up of 12 amino acids. J lost 5 bases, V lost 6 bases, and 3 bases had no gene match. CDR1 MNHEY and CDR2 SVGAGI come from the germline V gene.

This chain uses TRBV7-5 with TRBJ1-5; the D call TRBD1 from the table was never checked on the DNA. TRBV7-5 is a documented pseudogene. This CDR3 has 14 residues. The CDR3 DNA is TGTGTCAGAAGCTTGCAGGCCGGCTCGGAGCCCCAGCATTTT. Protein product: CVRSLQAGSEPQHF.

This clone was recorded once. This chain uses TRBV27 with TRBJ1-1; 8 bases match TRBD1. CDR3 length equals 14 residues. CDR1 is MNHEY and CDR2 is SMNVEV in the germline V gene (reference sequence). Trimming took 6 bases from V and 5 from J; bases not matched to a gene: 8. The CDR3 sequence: CASRRTGGWTEAFF. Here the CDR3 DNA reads TGTGCCAGCAGACGTACAGGGGGATGGACTGAAGCTTTCTTT.

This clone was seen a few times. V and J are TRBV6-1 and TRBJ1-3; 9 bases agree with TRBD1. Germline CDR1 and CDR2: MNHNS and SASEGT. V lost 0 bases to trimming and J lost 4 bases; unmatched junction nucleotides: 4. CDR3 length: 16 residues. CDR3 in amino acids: CASSEAWDRAGNTIYF. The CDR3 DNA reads TGTGCCAGCAGTGAAGCTTGGGACAGGGCAGGAAACACCATATATTTT.

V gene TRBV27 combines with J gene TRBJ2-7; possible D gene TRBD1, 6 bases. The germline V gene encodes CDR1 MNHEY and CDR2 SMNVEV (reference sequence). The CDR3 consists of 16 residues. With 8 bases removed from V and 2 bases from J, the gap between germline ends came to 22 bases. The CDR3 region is CASRTLGGRDTYEQYF. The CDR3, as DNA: TGTGCCAGCCGCACCCTCGGCGGTAGGGACACCTACGAGCAGTACTTC.

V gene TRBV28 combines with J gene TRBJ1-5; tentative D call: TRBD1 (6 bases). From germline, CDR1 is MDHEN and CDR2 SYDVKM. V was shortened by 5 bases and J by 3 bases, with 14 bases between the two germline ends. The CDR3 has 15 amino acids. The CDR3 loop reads CASSPFTGFNQPQHF. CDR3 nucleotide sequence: TGTGCCAGCAGTCCCTTTACAGGGTTCAATCAGCCCCAGCATTTT. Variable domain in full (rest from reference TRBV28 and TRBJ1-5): DVKVTQSSRYLVKRTGEKVFLECVQDMDHENMFWYRQDPGLGLRLIYFSYDVKMKEKGDIPEGYSVSREKKERFSLILESASTNQTSMYLCASSPFTGFNQPQHFGDGTRLSIL.

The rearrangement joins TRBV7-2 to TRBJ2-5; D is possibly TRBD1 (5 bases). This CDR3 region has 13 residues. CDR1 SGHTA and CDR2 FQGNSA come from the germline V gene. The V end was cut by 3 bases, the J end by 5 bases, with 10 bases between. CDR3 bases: TGTGCCAGCAGCTTTCAGGGCTTGGAGACCCAGTACTTC. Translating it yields CASSFQGLETQYF. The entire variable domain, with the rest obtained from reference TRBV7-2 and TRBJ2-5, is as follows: GAGVSQSPSNKVTEKGKDVELRCDPISGHTALYWYRQSLGQGLEFLIYFQGNSAPDKSGLPSDRFSAERTGGSVSTLTIQRTQQEDSAVYLCASSFQGLETQYFGPGTRLLVL.

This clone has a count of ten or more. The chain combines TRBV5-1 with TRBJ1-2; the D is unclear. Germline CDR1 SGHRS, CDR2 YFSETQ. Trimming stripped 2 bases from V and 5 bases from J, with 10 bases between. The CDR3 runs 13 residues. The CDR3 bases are TGCGCCAGCAGCTTAGGCCAGCTATATGGCTACACCTTC. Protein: CASSLGQLYGYTF.

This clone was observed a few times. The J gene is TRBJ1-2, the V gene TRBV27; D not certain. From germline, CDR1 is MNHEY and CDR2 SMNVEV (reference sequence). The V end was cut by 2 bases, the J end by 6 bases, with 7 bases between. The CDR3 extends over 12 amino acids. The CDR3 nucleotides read TGTGCCAGCAGTTTACAAGGGAATGGCTACACCTTC. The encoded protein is CASSLQGNGYTF.

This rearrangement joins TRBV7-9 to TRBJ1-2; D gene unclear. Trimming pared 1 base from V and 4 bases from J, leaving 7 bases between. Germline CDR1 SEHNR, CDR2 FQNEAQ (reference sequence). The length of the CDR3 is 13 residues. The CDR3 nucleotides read TGTGCCAGCAGCTTAGAGGTCCTCTATGGCTACACCTTC. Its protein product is CASSLEVLYGYTF.

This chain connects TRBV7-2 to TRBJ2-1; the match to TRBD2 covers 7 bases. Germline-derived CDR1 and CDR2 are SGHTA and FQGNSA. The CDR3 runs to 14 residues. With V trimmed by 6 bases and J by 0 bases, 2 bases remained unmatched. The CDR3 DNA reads TGTGCCAGCAGAAGCGGGATCTCCTACAATGAGCAGTTCTTC. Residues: CASRSGISYNEQFF.

CDR3 in amino acids: CASSVRDRSYEQYF. The CDR3 DNA reads TGTGCCAGCAGCGTCCGGGACAGATCCTACGAGCAGTACTTC. V gene TRBV11-2 combines with J gene TRBJ2-7; 7 bases align to TRBD1. The CDR3 loop spans 14 amino acids. The ends lost 5 bases at V and 1 base at J; junction bases unmatched: 5. Germline CDR1 SGHAT, CDR2 FQNNGV.

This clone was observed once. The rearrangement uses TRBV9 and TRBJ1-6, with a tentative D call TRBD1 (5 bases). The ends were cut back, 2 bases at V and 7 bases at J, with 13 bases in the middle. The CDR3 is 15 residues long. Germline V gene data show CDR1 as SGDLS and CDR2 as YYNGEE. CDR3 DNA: TGTGCCAGCAGCGTTGGAGGGGCGGGGAATTCACCCCTCCACTTT. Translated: CASSVGGAGNSPLHF.

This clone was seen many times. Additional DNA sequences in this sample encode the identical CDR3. The CDR3: CASSNVGRGDSPLHF. CDR3 DNA: TGTGCCAGCAGCAATGTGGGCAGGGGTGATTCACCCCTCCACTTT. The gene calls are TRBV11-2 and TRBJ1-6, with D perhaps TRBD1 (6 bases). The CDR3 is made up of 15 amino acids. The V gene's germline CDR1 is SGHAT and CDR2 FQNNGV. V lost 5 bases and J lost 8, with 16 bases in between.

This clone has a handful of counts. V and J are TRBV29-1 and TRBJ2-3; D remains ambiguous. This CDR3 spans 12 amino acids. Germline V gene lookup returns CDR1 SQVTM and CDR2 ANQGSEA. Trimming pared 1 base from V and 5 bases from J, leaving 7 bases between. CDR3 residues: CSVEVHGDTQYF. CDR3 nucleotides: TGCAGCGTTGAAGTCCATGGAGATACGCAGTATTTT.

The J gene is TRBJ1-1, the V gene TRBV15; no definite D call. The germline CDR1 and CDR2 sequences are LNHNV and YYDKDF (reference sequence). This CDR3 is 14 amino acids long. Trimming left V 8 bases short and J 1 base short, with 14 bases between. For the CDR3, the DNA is TGTGCCACCCGGGGAGAGCAGAAGAACACTGAAGCTTTCTTT. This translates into CATRGEQKNTEAFF.

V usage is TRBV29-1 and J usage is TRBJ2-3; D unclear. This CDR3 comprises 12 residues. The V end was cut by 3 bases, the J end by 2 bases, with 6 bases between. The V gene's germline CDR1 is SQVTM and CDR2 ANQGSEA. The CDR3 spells CSVDRNTDTQYF. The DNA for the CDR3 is TGCAGCGTTGACAGGAACACAGATACGCAGTATTTT.

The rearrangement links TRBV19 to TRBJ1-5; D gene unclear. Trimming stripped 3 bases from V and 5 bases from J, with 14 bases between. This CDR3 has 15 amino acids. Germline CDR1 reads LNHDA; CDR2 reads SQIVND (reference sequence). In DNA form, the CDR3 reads TGTGCCAGTAGTATCCCTGGGCGGTCCGATCAGCCCCAGCATTTT. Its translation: CASSIPGRSDQPQHF.

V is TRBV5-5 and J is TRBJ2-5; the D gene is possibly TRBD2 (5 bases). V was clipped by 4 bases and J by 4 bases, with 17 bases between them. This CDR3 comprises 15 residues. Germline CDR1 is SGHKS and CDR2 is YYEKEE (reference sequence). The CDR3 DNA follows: TGTGCCAGCAGCCCACTCTCCGGGGTCTCAGAGACCCAGTACTTC. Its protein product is CASSPLSGVSETQYF.

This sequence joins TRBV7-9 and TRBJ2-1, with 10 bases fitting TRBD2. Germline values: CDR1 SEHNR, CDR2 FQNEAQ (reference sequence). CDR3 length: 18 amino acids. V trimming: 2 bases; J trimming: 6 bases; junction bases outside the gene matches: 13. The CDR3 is CASSLPWSSGRASNEQFF. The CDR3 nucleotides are TGTGCCAGCAGCTTACCCTGGTCAAGCGGGAGGGCTTCCAATGAGCAGTTCTTC.

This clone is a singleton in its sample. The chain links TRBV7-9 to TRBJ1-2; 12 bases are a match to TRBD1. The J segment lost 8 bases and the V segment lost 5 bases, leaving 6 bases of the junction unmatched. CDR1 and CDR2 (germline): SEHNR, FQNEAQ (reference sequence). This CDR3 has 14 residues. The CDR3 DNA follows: TGTGCCAGCAGCCCCGGGACAGGGGGCTGGGGCTACACCTTC. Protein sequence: CASSPGTGGWGYTF.

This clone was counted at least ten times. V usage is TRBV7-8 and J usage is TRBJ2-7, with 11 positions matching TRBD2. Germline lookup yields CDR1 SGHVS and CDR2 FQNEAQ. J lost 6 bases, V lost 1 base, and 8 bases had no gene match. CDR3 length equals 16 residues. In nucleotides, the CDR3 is TGTGCCAGCAGCTTAGTCACTAGCGGGAGTTCAGGCGAGCAGTACTTC. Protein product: CASSLVTSGSSGEQYF.

The CDR3 DNA follows: TGTGCCAGCAGAAAACCGGGACAGGATCCCTATGGCTACACCTTC. This translates into CASRKPGQDPYGYTF. The chain joins TRBV28 to TRBJ1-2, with 8 bases that match TRBD1. The V gene's germline CDR1 is MDHEN and CDR2 SYDVKM. This CDR3 has 15 residues. The junction had 10 bases not matched to a gene; V was cut back by 6 bases and J by 4 bases.

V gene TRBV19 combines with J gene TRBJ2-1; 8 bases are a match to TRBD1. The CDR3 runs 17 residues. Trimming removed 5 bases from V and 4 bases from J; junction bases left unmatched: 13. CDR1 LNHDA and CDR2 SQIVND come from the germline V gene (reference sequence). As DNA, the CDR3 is TGTGCCAGTAGTGCCTTCGGGACAGGCGGAACTTACAATGAGCAGTTCTTC. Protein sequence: CASSAFGTGGTYNEQFF.

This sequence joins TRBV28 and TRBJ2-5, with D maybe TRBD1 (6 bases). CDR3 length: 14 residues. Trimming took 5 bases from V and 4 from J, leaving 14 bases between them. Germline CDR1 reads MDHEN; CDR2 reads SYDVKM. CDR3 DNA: TGTGCCAGCAGTACGGGGACATTCGGAGAGACCCAGTACTTC. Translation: CASSTGTFGETQYF.

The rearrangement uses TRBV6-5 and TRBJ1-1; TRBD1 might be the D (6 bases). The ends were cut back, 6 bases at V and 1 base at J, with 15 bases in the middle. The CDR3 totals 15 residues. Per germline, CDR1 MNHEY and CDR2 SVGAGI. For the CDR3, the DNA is TGTGCCAGCAGGACATATGGGGGGCAGAACACTGAAGCTTTCTTT. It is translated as CASRTYGGQNTEAFF.

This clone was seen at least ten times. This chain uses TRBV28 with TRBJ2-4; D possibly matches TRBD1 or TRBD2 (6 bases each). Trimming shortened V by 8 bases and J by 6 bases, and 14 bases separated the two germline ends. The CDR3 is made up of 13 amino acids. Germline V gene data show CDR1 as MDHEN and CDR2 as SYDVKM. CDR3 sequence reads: CASDRGQPNIQYF. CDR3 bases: TGTGCCAGCGACCGGGGGCAACCAAACATTCAGTACTTC. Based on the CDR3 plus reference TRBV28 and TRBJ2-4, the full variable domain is DVKVTQSSRYLVKRTGEKVFLECVQDMDHENMFWYRQDPGLGLRLIYFSYDVKMKEKGDIPEGYSVSREKKERFSLILESASTNQTSMYLCASDRGQPNIQYFGAGTRLSVL.

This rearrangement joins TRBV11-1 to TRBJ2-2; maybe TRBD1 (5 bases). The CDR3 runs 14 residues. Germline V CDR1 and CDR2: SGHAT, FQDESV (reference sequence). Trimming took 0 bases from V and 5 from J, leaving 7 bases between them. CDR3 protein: CASSLAGQTGELFF. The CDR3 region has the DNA TGTGCCAGCAGCTTAGCGGGGCAGACCGGGGAGCTGTTTTTT. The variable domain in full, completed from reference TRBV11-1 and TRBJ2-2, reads EAEVAQSPRYKITEKSQAVAFWCDPISGHATLYWYRQILGQGPELLVQFQDESVVDDSQLPKDRFSAERLKGVDSTLKIQPAELGDSAMYLCASSLAGQTGELFFGEGSRLTVL.